This T cell receptor (beta chain) was obtained from a study of neurological immune-mediated disorders. This clonotype was observed at least ten times. What it binds is not known. The trim removed 6 bases at V and 8 bases at J, leaving 12 bases unmatched. The CDR3 runs to 15 residues. Findings of the study overall: Because no CDR3 amino acid sequences were shared across subjects by expanded clones, private repertoires were suggested in all groups.

TCRdb fed the 5' RACE reads into MiXCR, producing one record per CDR3 protein. The sample lists 81,000 or so distinct CDR3 sequences; roughly 13% were seen once. As for time point: longitudinal time-point 2. Sample: PBMCs. The sequence came from a female donor with HTLV-1-associated myelopathy (HAM/TSP). The chain is built from TRBV12-3 or TRBV12-4 and TRBJ1-2, with TRBD1 matching 10 bases. The CDR3 is CASRSTGGGLYGYTF. In DNA, the CDR3 is TGTGCCAGCAGGTCGACAGGGGGCGGTTTATACGGCTACACCTTC.